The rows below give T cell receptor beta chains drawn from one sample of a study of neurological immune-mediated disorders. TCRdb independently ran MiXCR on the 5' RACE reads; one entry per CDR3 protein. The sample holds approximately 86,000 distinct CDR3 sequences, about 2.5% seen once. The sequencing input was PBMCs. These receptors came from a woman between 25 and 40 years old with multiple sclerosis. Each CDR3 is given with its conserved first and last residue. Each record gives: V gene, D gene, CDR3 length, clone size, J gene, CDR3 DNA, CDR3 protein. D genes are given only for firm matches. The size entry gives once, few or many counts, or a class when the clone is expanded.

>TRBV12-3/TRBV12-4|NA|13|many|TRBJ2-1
TGTGCCAGCAGTTTTGAGGGCCGCAATGAGCAGTTCTTC
CASSFEGRNEQFF
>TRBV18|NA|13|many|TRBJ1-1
TGTGCCAGCTCACCACCAGGAGGCTCTGAAGCTTTCTTT
CASSPPGGSEAFF
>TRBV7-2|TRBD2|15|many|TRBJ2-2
TGTGCCAGCAGCTCTAGCGGGAGGTTTTCCGGGGAGCTGTTTTTT
CASSSSGRFSGELFF
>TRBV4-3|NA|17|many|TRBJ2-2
TGCGCCAGCAGCCAAGATAGGGGGGCCTACAACACCGGGGAGCTGTTTTTT
CASSQDRGAYNTGELFF
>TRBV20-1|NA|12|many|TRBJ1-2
TGCAGTGCTCCAGGGTTTAACTATGGCTACACCTTC
CSAPGFNYGYTF
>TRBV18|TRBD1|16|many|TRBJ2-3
TGTGCCAGCTCACCACCAATGGGACAGAGCACAGATACGCAGTATTTT
CASSPPMGQSTDTQYF
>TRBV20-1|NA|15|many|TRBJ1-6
TGCAGTGTCAAGCAGGGGACCTCCTATAATTCACCCCTCCACTTT
CSVKQGTSYNSPLHF
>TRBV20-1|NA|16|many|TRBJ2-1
TGCAGTGCTAGAGATGCTCGGAAGGGGTCCTACAATGAGCAGTTCTTC
CSARDARKGSYNEQFF
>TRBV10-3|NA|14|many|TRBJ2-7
TGTGCCATCAGTGAGTCGGGTCGTGACTACGAGCAGTACTTC
CAISESGRDYEQYF
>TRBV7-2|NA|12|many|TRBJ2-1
TGTGCCAGCAGCTTATATTTCGATGAGCAGTTCTTC
CASSLYFDEQFF
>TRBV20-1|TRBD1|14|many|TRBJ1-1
TGCAGTGCTAGACCGACAGGGGGGGAGACTGAAGCTTTCTTT
CSARPTGGETEAFF
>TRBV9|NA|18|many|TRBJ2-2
TGTGCCAGCAGCGCCGGCCCCGGTTTTGGAACGAACACCGGGGAGCTGTTTTTT
CASSAGPGFGTNTGELFF
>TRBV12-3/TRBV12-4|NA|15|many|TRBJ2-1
TGTGCCAGCAGTTTCGGCGGGAACTCCTACAATGAGCAGTTCTTC
CASSFGGNSYNEQFF
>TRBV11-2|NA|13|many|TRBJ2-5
TGTGCCAGCAGACTACAGGGGGGGGAGACCCAGTACTTC
CASRLQGGETQYF
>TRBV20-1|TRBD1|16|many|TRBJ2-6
TGCAGTGCTAGGTTGACAGGGGGGTCTGGGGCCAACGTCCTGACTTTC
CSARLTGGSGANVLTF
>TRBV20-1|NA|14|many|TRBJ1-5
TGCAGTGTCGGGAGATTGGGGGAAGGACAGCCCCAGCATTTT
CSVGRLGEGQPQHF